This T cell receptor (beta chain) was retrieved from a study of cytomegalovirus exposure and HLA in healthy donors. Study conclusions and caveats: Rare sequences made up most TCRs, while some public TCRs were found in many donors.

Germline CDR1 and CDR2: SNHLY and FYNNEI. Trimming left V 3 bases short and J 8 bases short, with 14 bases between. The CDR3 loop spans 14 amino acids. The protocol was immunoSEQ multiplex PCR, while the TCRdb copy is restricted to in-frame clones and leaves out a portion. The data contain 150,000 to 200,000 clones, less than 90% of them singletons. As for this clone: Antigen specificity is unknown.

The clonotype originates from a woman under 40 in good health and CMV-seronegative. Sequencing was performed on PBMCs. The chain is built from TRBV2 and TRBJ1-3; tentatively, D is TRBD1 (5 bases). This CDR3 is CASSENRYRDTIYF. The CDR3 coding sequence is TGTGCCAGCAGTGAGAACAGGTATCGGGACACCATATATTTT.